The 15 T cell receptor beta chains below come from one sample, sequenced in a study of T cells in Graves' hyperthyroidism and ophthalmopathy. Researchers amplified the TCR beta CDR3 regions from RNA transcripts. HTBI primers were employed in a first-round RT-PCR of the TCR CDR3. TCRdb analysed the multiplex PCR reads with MiXCR anew, one entry per CDR3 protein. This table has some 580,000 distinct CDR3 sequences, about a sixth appearing once. Sequenced input: blood. These receptor sequences come from a woman aged 40 to 50 with Graves' ophthalmopathy.

This clonotype was seen a handful of times. The V gene is TRBV6-2 or TRBV6-3, the J gene TRBJ1-1; unclear D gene. CDR1 and CDR2 (germline): MNHEY, SVGEGT. The CDR3 sequence is 12 residues long. The V and J ends lost 2 bases and 8 bases respectively, with 9 bases between them. The CDR3 DNA reads as TGTGCCAGCAGTTACGGAGGAGAGGAAGCTTTCTTT. Translation: CASSYGGEEAFF.

Details on this clonotype: A much larger clone is a single base away; this may be a read error. This chain connects TRBV6-5 to TRBJ2-7; 8 bases fit TRBD2. CDR1 and CDR2 (germline): MNHEY, SVGAGI. CDR3 length: 15 residues. CDR3 residues: CASGYSSGSPYEQYF. The CDR3, as DNA: TGTGCCAGCGGTTACTCAAGCGGGAGTCCCTACGAGCAGTACTTC.

This clonotype was counted a few times. The V call is TRBV4-1, the J call TRBJ2-2, with 8 bases aligning to TRBD2. The J segment lost 0 bases and the V segment lost 4 bases, leaving 10 bases of the junction unmatched. This CDR3 region has 18 residues. Germline CDR1 and CDR2: MGHRA and YSYEKL. The CDR3 bases are TGCGCCAGCAGCCTCAAGATCGGTAGCGGGGCGAACACCGGGGAGCTGTTTTTT. Its translation: CASSLKIGSGANTGELFF.

V is TRBV6-1 and J is TRBJ2-5; 8 bases fit TRBD2. The CDR3 extends over 15 amino acids. Germline V CDR1 and CDR2: MNHNS, SASEGT. The junction had 11 bases not matched to a gene; V was cut back by 9 bases and J by 2 bases. This chain's CDR3 is CASNTGGPGQETQYF. The CDR3 nucleotides read TGTGCCAGTAACACGGGGGGGCCGGGACAAGAGACCCAGTACTTC.

This clonotype was picked up many times. The rearrangement links TRBV2 to TRBJ2-7; tentatively, D is TRBD1 (5 bases). In germline, CDR1 is SNHLY, CDR2 FYNNEI. This CDR3 region has 15 residues. Between the trimmed V and J ends, which lost 6 bases and 0 bases, there was a span of 15 bases. Written as DNA, the CDR3 is TGTGCCAGCAGCCAAGGGGCCGATAGCTCCTACGAGCAGTACTTC. Its protein product is CASSQGADSSYEQYF.

This sequence joins TRBV5-1 and TRBJ1-2, with D uncertain. The V and J ends lost 5 bases and 3 bases respectively, with 11 bases between them. CDR1 and CDR2 (germline): SGHRS, YFSETQ. The CDR3 has 13 residues. CDR3 residues: CASRPGVDYGYTF. In nucleotides, the CDR3 is TGCGCCAGCAGGCCTGGGGTGGACTATGGCTACACCTTC.

This clonotype was picked up many times. The V call is TRBV12-3 or TRBV12-4, the J call TRBJ2-3; possibly TRBD1 for D (6 bases). Trimming took 6 bases from V and 1 from J, leaving 14 bases between them. The CDR3 consists of 15 residues. CDR3 protein: CASSTGMDGTDTQYF. The CDR3 nucleotides read TGTGCCAGCAGCACAGGGATGGACGGCACAGATACGCAGTATTTT.

This clonotype was found a few times. This chain joins TRBV7-9 and TRBJ2-5; 9 nucleotides agree with TRBD1. The CDR3 spans 14 residues. Trimming at V came to 5 bases and at J to 5 bases, leaving 6 bases not matched to a gene. CDR1 and CDR2 from the germline V gene are SEHNR and FQNEAQ (reference sequence). The CDR3 DNA sequence: TGTGCCAGCAGCATAACAGGGGGCCACGAGACCCAGTACTTC. Translating it yields CASSITGGHETQYF. The full variable domain, rest sourced from reference TRBV7-9 and TRBJ2-5, is DTGVSQNPRHKITKRGQNVTFRCDPISEHNRLYWYRQTLGQGPEFLTYFQNEAQLEKSRLLSDRFSAERPKGSFSTLEIQRTEQGDSAMYLCASSITGGHETQYFGPGTRLLVL.

The sample holds many counts of this clonotype. V and J are TRBV18 and TRBJ2-1, with 8 bases fitting TRBD1. Germline CDR1 is KGHSH and CDR2 is LQKENI. V was pared by 0 bases and J by 4 bases, with 2 bases of the junction left unmatched. CDR3 size: 15 residues. The CDR3 sequence is CASSPPRTGYNEQFF. CDR3 nucleotide sequence: TGTGCCAGCTCACCACCAAGGACAGGGTACAATGAGCAGTTCTTC.

In its sample, this clonotype was seen many times. The genes are TRBV12-3 or TRBV12-4 and TRBJ1-2; no definite D call. This CDR3 is built from 13 residues. Trimming shortened V by 3 bases and J by 5 bases, and 10 bases separated the two germline ends. The CDR3 DNA is TGTGCCAGCAGTTTTGCAGATACTTATGGCTACACCTTC. This gives the protein CASSFADTYGYTF.

This clonotype was seen many times. The rearrangement joins TRBV7-2 to TRBJ2-3; 8 bases are shared with TRBD2. The trim removed 4 bases at V and 2 bases at J, leaving 5 bases unmatched. The length of the CDR3 is 15 residues. Looked up from germline, CDR1 is SGHTA and CDR2 is FQGNSA. This CDR3 reads CASSSLAGNTDTQYF. CDR3 DNA: TGTGCCAGCAGCTCCTTAGCGGGAAACACAGATACGCAGTATTTT.

In this sample, this clonotype turned up many times. V usage is TRBV12-3 or TRBV12-4 and J usage is TRBJ2-2; D is uncertain. V was cut by 1 base and J by 4 bases, with 10 bases left in between. There are 15 residues in the CDR3. The CDR3 protein is CASSLVGQVTGELFF. CDR3 sequence (DNA): TGTGCCAGCAGTTTAGTGGGCCAGGTCACCGGGGAGCTGTTTTTT.

The chain links TRBV2 to TRBJ2-1, with a weak D call TRBD1 (6 bases). The CDR3 is 15 residues long. The V end was cut by 6 bases, the J end by 4 bases, with 16 bases between. Germline CDR1 is SNHLY and CDR2 is FYNNEI. CDR3: CASSQQGVRYNEQFF. DNA of the CDR3: TGTGCCAGCAGCCAACAGGGCGTTCGATACAATGAGCAGTTCTTC.

The sample holds many counts of this clonotype. The J gene is TRBJ2-7, the V gene TRBV28, with 10 bases aligning to TRBD1. Germline CDR1 and CDR2: MDHEN and SYDVKM. Losses at the gene ends were 6 bases for V and 2 bases for J; bases not matched to a gene: 10. The CDR3 has 16 amino acids. The CDR3 sequence: CASSPQPGTGAYEQYF. In nucleotides, the CDR3 is TGTGCCAGCAGCCCACAACCCGGGACAGGGGCCTACGAGCAGTACTTC. The full variable domain, its missing parts supplied by reference TRBV28 and TRBJ2-7, is DVKVTQSSRYLVKRTGEKVFLECVQDMDHENMFWYRQDPGLGLRLIYFSYDVKMKEKGDIPEGYSVSREKKERFSLILESASTNQTSMYLCASSPQPGTGAYEQYFGPGTRLTVT.

V gene TRBV11-2 combines with J gene TRBJ1-4, with a possible D match to TRBD1 (5 bases). Trimming pared 5 bases from V and 3 bases from J, leaving 16 bases between. CDR1 and CDR2 from the germline V gene are SGHAT and FQNNGV. CDR3 size: 16 residues. CDR3 in amino acids: CASSQGVGAANEKLFF. In DNA form, the CDR3 reads TGTGCCAGCAGCCAAGGTGTAGGGGCGGCTAATGAAAAACTGTTTTTT.